This TCR beta chain was captured in a study of blood T cells in healthy people across ages. Using a J-beta primer mix together with a sample-barcoded 5' primer, a second PCR was run for roughly 7 to 12 cycles. TCRdb re-called the 5' RACE reads through MiXCR, storing one row per CDR3 protein. This repertoire shows 790,000 or so distinct CDR3 sequences, less than 60% found once; its top ten account for 15% to 20%. Study results and limitations: Per million T cells, the diversity of TCR beta decreased roughly linearly as age advanced.

V shed 6 bases and J 2 bases; nucleotides not matched to a gene: 4. The CDR3 covers 14 residues. As to this clonotype: Its antigen remains unknown.

This clonotype originated in a man aged 80 or over in good health. The specimen was blood. The rearrangement joins TRBV12-3 or TRBV12-4 to TRBJ2-3; the match to TRBD2 covers 8 bases. The CDR3 region is CASSQTSATDTQYF. CDR3 sequence (DNA): TGTGCCAGCAGCCAGACTAGCGCCACAGATACGCAGTATTTT.